The sequence of this T cell receptor (beta chain) was determined in a study of T-cell reconstitution after alpha-beta-depleted transplantation in children. This clonotype occurred a few times. The length of the CDR3 is 15 residues. Germline CDR1 SSHAT, CDR2 FNYEAQ (reference sequence). Trimming left V 2 bases short and J 3 bases short, with 13 bases between. A library of TCRbeta sequences, prepared with unique molecular identifiers, was generated. MiXCR was run by TCRdb on the PCR reads, yielding one entry per CDR3 protein. The table shows some 840,000 distinct CDR3 sequences, with 15% to 20% occurring only once.

The TCR originated in a male patient aged 10 to 17 who had a stem cell transplant for acute lymphoblastic leukemia, so the T cells may come from the graft donor. The sequenced sample was PBMCs, mostly from graft donor cells, obtained 360 days after TCRalphabeta/CD19-depleted stem cell transplant. The rearrangement joins TRBV7-7 to TRBJ2-5, with D unclear. The DNA for the CDR3 is TGTGCCAGCAGCTTATCCCGGGCGGATAAAGAGACCCAGTACTTC. Amino acid sequence: CASSLSRADKETQYF. Full variable domain (rest looked up from reference TRBV7-7 and TRBJ2-5): GAGVSQSPRYKVTKRGQDVTLRCDPISSHATLYWYQQALGQGPEFLTYFNYEAQPDKSGLPSDRFSAERPEGSISTLTIQRTEQRDSAMYRCASSLSRADKETQYFGPGTRLLVL.